The 23 T cell receptor beta chains reported below all come from one sample, sequenced in a study of technical replicates of blood from several donors. The data were produced by immunoSEQ multiplex PCR, yet TCRdb's version contains in-frame clones alone and is incomplete. Of roughly 64,000 clones listed, approximately 86% are singletons. The sample comprised PBMCs. These receptors all come from a human donor in good health. Some clones in this sample may be carry-over from other donors' samples.

J is TRBJ2-7 and V is TRBV6-6; TRBD2 might be the D (6 bases). CDR3 length: 12 residues. Trimming removed 5 bases from V and 4 bases from J, with 9 bases in between. Per germline, CDR1 MNHNY and CDR2 SVGAGI (reference sequence). The CDR3 spells CASSRLGYEQYF. The CDR3 bases are TGTGCCAGCAGTCGACTAGGTTACGAGCAGTACTTC.

The chain combines TRBV7-6 with TRBJ2-1; a weak D match, TRBD2 (7 bases). The CDR3 has 17 amino acids. V shed 1 base and J shed 2 bases, with 15 bases lying between them. From germline, CDR1 is SGHVS and CDR2 FNYEAQ. The CDR3 nucleotides read TGTGCCAGCAGCTTAGTAGGGGGGGGGATCGCCTACAATGAGCAGTTCTTC. As protein: CASSLVGGGIAYNEQFF.

This sequence joins TRBV6-1 and TRBJ2-2, with D possibly TRBD2 on 5 matching bases. The length of the CDR3 is 16 residues. The V end lost 4 bases, the J end lost 5 bases, and 17 bases lay between the germline ends. CDR1 is MNHNS and CDR2 is SASEGT in the germline V gene. CDR3 amino acids: CASSAPQVRGTGELFF. In DNA form, the CDR3 reads TGTGCCAGCAGTGCGCCCCAGGTTCGAGGGACCGGGGAGCTGTTTTTT.

The CDR3 is CASSPPGAGNTIYF. The DNA for the CDR3 is TGTGCCAGCAGCCCGCCGGGGGCTGGAAACACCATATATTTT. This sequence joins TRBV7-2 and TRBJ1-3; D may be TRBD1 (5 bases). Deletions cut 5 bases from V and 2 bases from J, with 10 bases between. The germline V gene encodes CDR1 SGHTA and CDR2 FQGNSA. CDR3 size: 14 residues.

The V and J genes are TRBV6-1 and TRBJ1-5; D is ambiguous. Trimming removed 1 base from V and 0 bases from J, with 10 bases in between. Germline CDR1 MNHNS, CDR2 SASEGT. The length of the CDR3 is 16 residues. CDR3 sequence reads: CASSEGAGYSNQPQHF. CDR3 in DNA: TGTGCCAGCAGTGAAGGGGCAGGTTATAGCAATCAGCCCCAGCATTTT.

J is TRBJ2-7 and V is TRBV9, with D possibly being TRBD2 (6 bases). Trimming took off 3 bases at V and 7 bases at J, with 11 bases between the two ends. Germline values: CDR1 SGDLS, CDR2 YYNGEE. This CDR3 has 12 amino acids. CDR3 coding DNA: TGTGCCAGCAGCGGCACGGGGGTAGAGCAGTACTTC. Its translation: CASSGTGVEQYF. Using reference TRBV9 and TRBJ2-7 for the parts outside the CDR3, the full variable domain is DSGVTQTPKHLITATGQRVTLRCSPRSGDLSVYWYQQSLDQGLQFLIQYYNGEERAKGNILERFSAQQFPDLHSELNLSSLELGDSALYFCASSGTGVEQYFGPGTRLTVT.

The chain links TRBV5-1 to TRBJ1-4; 9 nucleotides match TRBD1. The CDR3 consists of 14 residues. After removal of 4 bases from V and 8 bases from J, the junction contained 6 bases not matched to a gene. Germline V gene lookup returns CDR1 SGHRS and CDR2 YFSETQ. CDR3 coding DNA: TGCGCCAGCAGCCCGGGACAGGGTGGGGAAAAACTGTTTTTT. This gives the protein CASSPGQGGEKLFF.

The chain uses TRBV9 and TRBJ1-2; D unclear. CDR1 is SGDLS and CDR2 is YYNGEE in the germline V gene. V was cut by 0 bases and J by 5 bases, with 14 bases left in between. The CDR3 consists of 15 residues. The chain's CDR3 is CASSVEPAPLYGYTF. CDR3 bases: TGTGCCAGCAGCGTAGAGCCCGCCCCGCTTTATGGCTACACCTTC. Based on the CDR3 plus reference TRBV9 and TRBJ1-2, the full variable domain is DSGVTQTPKHLITATGQRVTLRCSPRSGDLSVYWYQQSLDQGLQFLIQYYNGEERAKGNILERFSAQQFPDLHSELNLSSLELGDSALYFCASSVEPAPLYGYTFGSGTRLTVV.

The rearrangement uses TRBV28 and TRBJ2-7, with 7 bases aligning to TRBD2. CDR1 MDHEN and CDR2 SYDVKM come from the germline V gene. This CDR3 has 15 residues. The trim removed 5 bases at V and 0 bases at J, leaving 7 bases unmatched. The CDR3 DNA reads as TGTGCCAGCAGTACCCGGGGAGGGAGCTCCTACGAGCAGTACTTC. It codes for CASSTRGGSSYEQYF.

The rearrangement links TRBV9 to TRBJ2-5, with a weak D call TRBD2 (6 bases). The CDR3 totals 13 residues. V was clipped by 0 bases and J by 5 bases, with 8 bases between them. Germline CDR1 is SGDLS and CDR2 is YYNGEE. The CDR3 protein is CASSVGLAETQYF. CDR3 bases: TGTGCCAGCAGCGTAGGGCTAGCGGAGACCCAGTACTTC. Complete variable domain (other parts from reference TRBV9 and TRBJ2-5): DSGVTQTPKHLITATGQRVTLRCSPRSGDLSVYWYQQSLDQGLQFLIQYYNGEERAKGNILERFSAQQFPDLHSELNLSSLELGDSALYFCASSVGLAETQYFGPGTRLLVL.

This clone was found a few times. The chain couples TRBV7-3 to TRBJ2-7; possible D gene TRBD1, 6 bases. Trimming removed 4 bases at V and 7 bases at J, with 23 bases between. The length of the CDR3 is 16 residues. Germline loops: CDR1 SGHTA, CDR2 FQGTGA. The CDR3 DNA sequence: TGTGCCAGCAGCTCCCTAGGGGGTAATGGAGAATTGGAGCAGTACTTC. Encoded protein: CASSSLGGNGELEQYF.

This clone has just a few counts. V and J are TRBV7-2 and TRBJ1-1; 11 nucleotides agree with TRBD1. CDR3 length: 15 residues. Germline V gene sequence: CDR1 SGHTA, CDR2 FQGNSA. Trimming removed 7 bases from V and 6 bases from J; junction bases left unmatched: 10. The CDR3 region is CASNRPGQGASEAFF. The DNA for the CDR3 is TGTGCCAGCAACAGACCCGGACAGGGGGCGTCTGAAGCTTTCTTT.

The chain combines TRBV19 with TRBJ1-2, with a tentative D call TRBD1 (5 bases). The CDR3 loop spans 17 amino acids. In germline, CDR1 is LNHDA, CDR2 SQIVND (reference sequence). The V end lost 1 base, the J end lost 3 bases, and 18 bases lay between the germline ends. The CDR3 DNA sequence: TGTGCCAGTAGTATAGGTTACGGGGCCTGGGAGGACTATGGCTACACCTTC. It yields the protein CASSIGYGAWEDYGYTF.

The V gene is TRBV7-9, the J gene TRBJ2-2; 9 positions agree with TRBD2. The CDR3 contains 16 residues. V dropped 1 base and J dropped 4; count of bases not matched to a gene: 4. Germline values: CDR1 SEHNR, CDR2 FQNEAQ (reference sequence). Here the CDR3 DNA reads TGTGCCAGCAGCTTAGTAGCGGGAGTCGGCACCGGGGAGCTGTTTTTT. It yields the protein CASSLVAGVGTGELFF.

The CDR3 spells CAISEDRRSYEQYF. The DNA for the CDR3 is TGTGCCATCAGTGAGGACAGAAGAAGCTACGAGCAGTACTTC. The rearrangement links TRBV10-3 to TRBJ2-7, with D possibly being TRBD1 (5 bases). This CDR3 contains 14 residues. The germline CDR1 and CDR2 sequences are ENHRY and SYGVKD. V lost 2 bases to trimming and J lost 3 bases, with 11 bases between them.

The CDR3 region has the DNA TGCGCCAGCAGCCACCAAAGGACAGGTGGGAATTCACCCCTCCACTTT. This codes for CASSHQRTGGNSPLHF. The rearrangement links TRBV4-3 to TRBJ1-6; 7 bases map to TRBD1. Germline lookup yields CDR1 LGHNA and CDR2 YSLEER. Trimming at V came to 3 bases and at J to 7 bases, leaving 9 bases not matched to a gene. This CDR3 has 16 amino acids.

This chain uses TRBV7-9 with TRBJ1-2; a possible D gene is TRBD1 (5 bases). With 0 bases removed from V and 8 bases from J, the gap between germline ends came to 10 bases. The germline V gene encodes CDR1 SEHNR and CDR2 FQNEAQ (reference sequence). This CDR3 contains 13 residues. CDR3 coding DNA: TGTGCCAGCAGCTTAGCAGCAGGGTCGGGCTACACCTTC. Encoded protein: CASSLAAGSGYTF.

This rearrangement joins TRBV6-5 to TRBJ2-1, with 9 bases matching TRBD1. The CDR3 runs to 15 residues. The V segment lost 9 bases and the J segment 5 bases; nucleotides outside the gene matches: 11. Looked up from germline, CDR1 is MNHEY and CDR2 is SVGAGI. This CDR3 is CASIPDRGFHNEQFF. For the CDR3, the DNA is TGTGCCAGTATCCCGGACAGGGGCTTCCACAATGAGCAGTTCTTC.

The chain has TRBV2 and TRBJ2-3, with a possible D match to TRBD1 (5 bases). The germline V gene has CDR1 SNHLY and CDR2 FYNNEI. The CDR3 runs to 13 residues. V dropped 8 bases and J dropped 0 bases, with 9 bases sitting between them. The CDR3 nucleotides read TGTGCCAGCGAGACAGATAGCACAGATACGCAGTATTTT. It is translated as CASETDSTDTQYF.

As DNA, the CDR3 is TGTGCCAGCAGCTTAGGAGGAGGACAGGGGCACTATGGCTACACCTTC. This encodes CASSLGGGQGHYGYTF. The V call is TRBV7-9, the J call TRBJ1-2, with TRBD1 matching 9 bases. Looked up from germline, CDR1 is SEHNR and CDR2 is FQNEAQ (reference sequence). V was pared by 1 base and J by 3 bases, with 6 bases of the junction left unmatched. This CDR3 has 16 residues. The full variable domain, rest sourced from reference TRBV7-9 and TRBJ1-2, is DTGVSQNPRHKITKRGQNVTFRCDPISEHNRLYWYRQTLGQGPEFLTYFQNEAQLEKSRLLSDRFSAERPKGSFSTLEIQRTEQGDSAMYLCASSLGGGQGHYGYTFGSGTRLTVV.

The CDR3 sequence: CASSGPGTGRNEKLFF. For the CDR3, the DNA is TGTGCCAGCAGCGGACCCGGGACAGGCCGCAATGAAAAACTGTTTTTT. The chain is built from TRBV21-1 and TRBJ1-4; TRBD1 is the table's D call and was not checked against the DNA. TRBV21-1 is a documented pseudogene. The CDR3 totals 16 residues.

The chain joins TRBV6-1 to TRBJ1-5, with D tentatively TRBD1 (5 bases). V gave up 6 bases and J gave up 9 bases, with 12 bases separating them. The CDR3 loop spans 12 amino acids. Looked up from germline, CDR1 is MNHNS and CDR2 is SASEGT. The CDR3 is CASRPQVGPQHF. As DNA, the CDR3 is TGTGCCAGCAGACCACAGGTAGGGCCCCAGCATTTT.

The chain recombines TRBV5-1 with TRBJ2-1, with D possibly being TRBD2 (5 bases). The CDR3 runs 12 residues. Trimming left V 0 bases short and J 7 bases short, with 5 bases between. The germline V gene has CDR1 SGHRS and CDR2 YFSETQ. CDR3 residues: CASSLAGNEQFF. DNA of the CDR3: TGCGCCAGCAGCTTGGCGGGAAATGAGCAGTTCTTC.